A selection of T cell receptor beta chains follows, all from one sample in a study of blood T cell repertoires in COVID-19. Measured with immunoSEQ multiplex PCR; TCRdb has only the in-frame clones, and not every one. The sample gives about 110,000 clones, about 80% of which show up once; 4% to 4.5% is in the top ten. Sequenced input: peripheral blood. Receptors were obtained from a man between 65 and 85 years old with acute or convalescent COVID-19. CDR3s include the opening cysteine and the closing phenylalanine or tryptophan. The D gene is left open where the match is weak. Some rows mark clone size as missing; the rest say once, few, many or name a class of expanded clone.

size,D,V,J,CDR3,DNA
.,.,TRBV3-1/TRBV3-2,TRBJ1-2,CASSHLTGGYGYTF,TGTGCCAGCAGCCACCTTACCGGGGGATACGGCTACACCTTC
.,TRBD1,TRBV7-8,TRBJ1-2,CASSLGTGGEGYGYTF,TGTGCCAGCAGCTTAGGGACAGGGGGCGAAGGCTATGGCTACACCTTC
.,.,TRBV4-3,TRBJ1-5,CASSQDGGAINQPQHF,TGCGCCAGCAGCCAAGATGGAGGGGCGATCAATCAGCCCCAGCATTTT
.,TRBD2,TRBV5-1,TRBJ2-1,CASSRTSGYNEQFF,TGCGCCAGCAGCAGGACTAGCGGCTACAATGAGCAGTTCTTC
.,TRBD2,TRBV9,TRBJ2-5,CASTAGGWYQETQYF,TGTGCCAGCACCGCGGGGGGCTGGTACCAAGAGACCCAGTACTTC
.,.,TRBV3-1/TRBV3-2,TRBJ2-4,CASSQEGVGKNIQYF,TGTGCCAGCAGCCAAGAAGGGGTAGGGAAAAACATTCAGTACTTC
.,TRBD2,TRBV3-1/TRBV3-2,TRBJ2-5,CASSIPSGGKETQYF,TGTGCCAGCAGCATCCCTAGCGGGGGGAAAGAGACCCAGTACTTC
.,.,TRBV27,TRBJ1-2,CASRPTDSNYGYTF,TGTGCCAGCAGGCCGACAGATTCCAACTATGGCTACACCTTC
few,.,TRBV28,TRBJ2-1,CASILRGMNEQFF,TGTGCCAGCATCCTCAGGGGTATGAATGAGCAGTTCTTC
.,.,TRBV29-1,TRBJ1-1,CSICSGSGTEAFF,TGCAGCATTTGTTCGGGGTCCGGCACTGAAGCTTTCTTT
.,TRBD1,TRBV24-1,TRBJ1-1,CATRLDRGGTEAFF,TGTGCCACCCGGTTGGACAGGGGGGGCACTGAAGCTTTCTTT
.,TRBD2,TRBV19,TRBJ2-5,CASSILAGGLETQYF,TGTGCCAGTAGTATCCTAGCGGGGGGGCTTGAGACCCAGTACTTC
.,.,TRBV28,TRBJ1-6,CASGKGSYNSPLHF,TGTGCCAGCGGTAAGGGGTCCTATAATTCACCCCTCCACTTT
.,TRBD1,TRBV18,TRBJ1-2,CASSPLDRGGLKSTF,TGTGCCAGCTCACCACTGGACAGGGGGGGACTCAAAAGCACCTTC
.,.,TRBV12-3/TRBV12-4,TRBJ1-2,CASSPNNYGYTF,TGTGCCAGCAGTCCTAATAACTATGGCTACACCTTC
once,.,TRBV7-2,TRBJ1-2,CASSYGQGYTNYGYTF,TGTGCCAGCAGCTATGGTCAGGGTTACACTAACTATGGCTACACCTTC
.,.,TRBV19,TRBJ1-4,CASSLQGSTNEKLFF,TGTGCCAGTAGTCTACAGGGTTCAACTAATGAAAAACTGTTTTTT
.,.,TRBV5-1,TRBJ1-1,CASSLQGNTEAFF,TGCGCCAGCAGCCTCCAGGGGAACACTGAAGCTTTCTTT
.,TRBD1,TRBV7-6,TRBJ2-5,CASSSGTGSWETQYF,TGTGCCAGCAGCTCAGGGACAGGTTCATGGGAGACCCAGTACTTC
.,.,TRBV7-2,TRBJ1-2,CASSPPGQTNYGYTF,TGTGCCAGCAGCCCCCCCGGACAGACTAACTATGGCTACACCTTC
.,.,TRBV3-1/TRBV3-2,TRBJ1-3,CASSQRGVASGNTIYF,TGTGCCAGCAGCCAACGGGGGGTTGCCTCTGGAAACACCATATATTTT
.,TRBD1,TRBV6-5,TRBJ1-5,CASKRTGQGDQPQHF,TGTGCCAGCAAAAGGACAGGCCAGGGGGATCAGCCCCAGCATTTT
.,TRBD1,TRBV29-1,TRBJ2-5,CSVSGQGKTQYF,TGCAGCGTATCCGGACAGGGGAAGACCCAGTACTTC
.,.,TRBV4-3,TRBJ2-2,CASSLLIQGPGELFF,TGCGCCAGCAGCCTCCTTATCCAGGGTCCCGGGGAGCTGTTTTTT
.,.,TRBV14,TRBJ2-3,CASSQVVQLYTDTQYF,TGTGCCAGCAGCCAAGTCGTACAGTTATACACAGATACGCAGTATTTT
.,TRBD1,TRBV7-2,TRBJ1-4,CASSPGQKLFF,TGTGCCAGCAGCCCGGGACAGAAACTGTTTTTT
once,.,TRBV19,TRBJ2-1,CASSIVADRVNEQFF,TGTGCCAGTAGTATAGTAGCGGACCGCGTCAATGAGCAGTTCTTC
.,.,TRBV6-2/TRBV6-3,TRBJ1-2,CASSYPGPYGYTF,TGTGCCAGCAGTTACCCAGGGCCCTATGGCTACACCTTC
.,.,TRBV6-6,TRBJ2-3,CASSYEQEPDTQYF,TGTGCCAGCAGTTACGAGCAGGAACCAGATACGCAGTATTTT
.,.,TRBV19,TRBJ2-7,CASRPGAKVYEQYF,TGTGCCAGTAGGCCTGGAGCGAAGGTCTACGAGCAGTACTTC
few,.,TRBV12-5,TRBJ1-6,CASGLGGGHEYSPLHF,TGTGCTAGTGGTTTGGGGGGAGGGCACGAGTACTCACCCCTCCACTTT